These 17 T cell receptor beta chains were sequenced from one sample in a study of blood T cell repertoires in COVID-19. Profiling relied on immunoSEQ multiplex PCR, and the TCRdb table lists in-frame clones only, not all of them. The profile shows 60,000 to 85,000 clones, 80% of them singletons. The sample consisted of peripheral blood. The receptors shown here come from a man aged 65 to 79 who had recovered from COVID-19.

V gene TRBV18 combines with J gene TRBJ1-5; the D gene is possibly TRBD1 (5 bases). The CDR3 runs 16 residues. Trimming removed 6 bases at V and 3 bases at J, with 18 bases between. Germline V CDR1 and CDR2: KGHSH, LQKENI. CDR3 in amino acids: CASSSMGGGLNQPQHF. The CDR3 bases are TGTGCCAGCTCCTCCATGGGTGGGGGACTCAATCAGCCCCAGCATTTT.

J is TRBJ2-5 and V is TRBV4-1; D is ambiguous. This CDR3 contains 14 residues. V lost 1 base, J lost 7 bases, and 13 bases lay in between. Germline V CDR1 and CDR2: MGHRA, YSYEKL. CDR3 sequence: CASSQGQFDGTQYF. The CDR3 region has the DNA TGCGCCAGCAGCCAAGGGCAATTTGATGGGACCCAGTACTTC.

The chain links TRBV19 to TRBJ1-1, with TRBD1 matching over 7 bases. CDR3 size: 14 residues. The germline V gene encodes CDR1 LNHDA and CDR2 SQIVND (reference sequence). Germline trimming cut 5 bases from V and 2 bases from J; bases unmatched to any gene: 5. This CDR3 is CASSVRQGNTEAFF. CDR3 coding DNA: TGTGCCAGTAGTGTACGACAGGGTAACACTGAAGCTTTCTTT.

V is TRBV18 and J is TRBJ2-4; 7 bases agree with TRBD1. The CDR3 spans 17 residues. Germline CDR1 reads KGHSH; CDR2 reads LQKENI. Germline trimming cut 2 bases from V and 3 bases from J; bases unmatched to any gene: 10. CDR3 loop: CASSPTSQGSLKNIQYF. The CDR3 DNA follows: TGTGCCAGCTCACCAACGTCACAGGGGTCACTCAAAAACATTCAGTACTTC.

This chain connects TRBV30 to TRBJ1-1; TRBD1 matches at 12 bases. CDR1 GTSNPN and CDR2 SVGIG come from the germline V gene (reference sequence). V was pared by 2 bases and J by 4 bases, with 8 bases of the junction left unmatched. This CDR3 has 16 residues. The CDR3 bases are TGTGCCTGGAGTCGCCGGGACAGGGGGCATGGCACTGAAGCTTTCTTT. Translation: CAWSRRDRGHGTEAFF. Full variable domain (outside the CDR3, taken from reference TRBV30 and TRBJ1-1): SQTIHQWPATLVQPVGSPLSLECTVEGTSNPNLYWYRQAAGRGLQLLFYSVGIGQISSEVPQNLSASRPQDRQFILSSKKLLLSDSGFYLCAWSRRDRGHGTEAFFGQGTRLTVV.

The chain combines TRBV30 with TRBJ2-7, with D tentatively TRBD1 (5 bases). CDR1 is GTSNPN and CDR2 is SVGIG in the germline V gene (reference sequence). With 4 bases removed from V and 2 bases from J, the gap between germline ends came to 9 bases. The CDR3 has 12 amino acids. Here the CDR3 reads CAWKGPTYEQYF. The CDR3 region has the DNA TGTGCCTGGAAGGGGCCCACCTACGAGCAGTACTTC.

Sample share makes this clone medium-sized (0.01 to 0.1%). The V and J genes are TRBV3-1 (or the pseudogene TRBV3-2) and TRBJ2-7; 11 bases line up with TRBD2. This CDR3 has 14 amino acids. From germline, CDR1 is LGHDT and CDR2 YNNKEL (reference sequence). After removal of 4 bases from V and 4 bases from J, the junction contained 3 bases not matched to a gene. Written as DNA, the CDR3 is TGTGCCAGCAGCCTCACTAGCGGGAGTTACGAGCAGTACTTC. It codes for CASSLTSGSYEQYF.

The genes are TRBV28 and TRBJ2-3; D is perhaps TRBD1 (6 bases). Germline V gene sequence: CDR1 MDHEN, CDR2 SYDVKM. The CDR3 length is 14 residues. V lost 3 bases and J lost 5, with 12 bases in between. The CDR3 loop reads CASSFITGLDTQYF. Written as DNA, the CDR3 is TGTGCCAGCAGTTTCATTACAGGGTTAGATACGCAGTATTTT. The whole variable domain, remainder taken from reference TRBV28 and TRBJ2-3, is DVKVTQSSRYLVKRTGEKVFLECVQDMDHENMFWYRQDPGLGLRLIYFSYDVKMKEKGDIPEGYSVSREKKERFSLILESASTNQTSMYLCASSFITGLDTQYFGPGTRLTVL.

The chain couples TRBV3-1 (or the pseudogene TRBV3-2) to TRBJ2-3; 10 nucleotides agree with TRBD2. V shed 5 bases and J 0 bases; nucleotides not matched to a gene: 8. The CDR3 extends over 17 amino acids. The V gene's germline CDR1 is LGHDT and CDR2 YNNKEL (reference sequence). The CDR3 loop is CASSLSRLAGSTDTQYF. The CDR3 DNA sequence: TGTGCCAGCAGCTTGAGTCGACTAGCGGGTAGCACAGATACGCAGTATTTT.

The CDR3: CASSASGGATLGETQYF. CDR3 nucleotides: TGTGCCAGCAGTGCCAGCGGGGGGGCCACCCTTGGGGAGACCCAGTACTTC. V and J are TRBV2 and TRBJ2-5, with 10 bases aligning to TRBD2. The CDR3 sequence is 17 residues long. V trimming: 4 bases; J trimming: 5 bases; junction bases outside the gene matches: 13. Germline assignment: CDR1 SNHLY and CDR2 FYNNEI.

In DNA, the CDR3 is TGTGCCAGCAGCCCAACTGCCTCTGGGGCCAACGTCCTGACTTTC. Protein product: CASSPTASGANVLTF. The gene calls are TRBV11-2 and TRBJ2-6; D gene ambiguous. CDR1 and CDR2 (germline): SGHAT, FQNNGV. The CDR3 extends over 15 amino acids. The V and J ends lost 5 bases and 0 bases respectively, with 8 bases between them.

This clone appeared a single time. This chain uses TRBV29-1 with TRBJ2-2; tentatively, D is TRBD2 (6 bases). The ends were cut back, 7 bases at V and 5 bases at J, with 14 bases in the middle. Germline lookup yields CDR1 SQVTM and CDR2 ANQGSEA. CDR3 length equals 13 residues. The CDR3: CSAGTYQTGELFF. CDR3 nucleotides: TGCAGCGCCGGGACTTACCAGACCGGGGAGCTGTTTTTT.

The V call is TRBV27, the J call TRBJ2-5; TRBD2 matches 13 bases. Germline CDR1 MNHEY, CDR2 SMNVEV (reference sequence). The V segment lost 6 bases and the J segment 2 bases; nucleotides outside the gene matches: 9. This CDR3 has 17 residues. The CDR3 region is CASSSMPGLAGQETQYF. DNA of the CDR3: TGTGCCAGCAGCTCTATGCCGGGACTAGCGGGACAAGAGACCCAGTACTTC.

The V and J genes are TRBV6-5 and TRBJ2-7, with unresolved D. The CDR3 sequence is 13 residues long. Germline lookup yields CDR1 MNHEY and CDR2 SVGAGI. V dropped 4 bases and J dropped 3 bases, with 10 bases sitting between them. CDR3 residues: CASSSGLHYEQYF. The CDR3 region has the DNA TGTGCCAGCAGTTCCGGGTTACACTACGAGCAGTACTTC.

The V gene is TRBV3-1 (or the pseudogene TRBV3-2), the J gene TRBJ1-4; TRBD1 might be the D (6 bases). V gave up 3 bases and J gave up 2 bases, with 13 bases separating them. Germline-derived CDR1 and CDR2 are LGHDT and YNNKEL (reference sequence). The length of the CDR3 is 16 residues. CDR3 in DNA: TGTGCCAGCAGCCACGGACAGTTCCGGACTAATGAAAAACTGTTTTTT. It yields the protein CASSHGQFRTNEKLFF.

This clone was seen a single time. The chain joins TRBV28 to TRBJ2-3; the match to TRBD1 covers 7 bases. The germline gives CDR1 MDHEN, CDR2 SYDVKM. CDR3 size: 16 residues. The J segment lost 2 bases and the V segment lost 5 bases, leaving 10 bases of the junction unmatched. DNA for the CDR3: TGTGCCAGCAGTCTAAATGGACAGGCCCCCACAGATACGCAGTATTTT. Amino acid sequence: CASSLNGQAPTDTQYF.

This sequence joins TRBV10-3 and TRBJ1-1, with a weak D call TRBD1 (5 bases). Germline V gene lookup returns CDR1 ENHRY and CDR2 SYGVKD. This CDR3 region has 13 residues. V was pared by 7 bases and J by 1 base, with 10 bases between. The CDR3, as DNA: TGTGCCATCACACGGACATCGAACACTGAAGCTTTCTTT. Translating it yields CAITRTSNTEAFF.